The clone carrying this T cell receptor (beta chain) was seen ten or more times. The CDR3 consists of 12 residues. V was pared by 1 base and J by 10 bases, with 8 bases between. CDR1 is SEHNR, CDR2 FQNEAQ, per germline (reference sequence). The data stem from a study of T cell repertoires in cytomegalovirus infection. The overall study: Through public TCR beta signatures, both CMV infection and matching HLA type were indicated.

TCRdb processed the reads anew with MiXCR; each CDR3 protein has one entry. The sample has 250,000 or so distinct CDR3 sequences; 15% to 20% are singletons. The specimen sequenced was CD8+ T cells from PBMCs. The TCR was taken from a human donor in good health (CMV status not recorded). Some clones in this sample may be carry-over from other donors' samples. This chain uses TRBV7-9 with TRBJ2-1; D ambiguous. The CDR3: CASSLDAWEQFF. Written as DNA, the CDR3 is TGTGCCAGCAGCTTAGACGCCTGGGAGCAGTTCTTC.